This T cell receptor beta chain is from a study of siplizumab effects on memory and regulatory T cells. Clones were read by immunoSEQ multiplex PCR, and TCRdb kept only the in-frame ones, dropping some. In the table there are fewer than 65,000 clones, roughly 93% of which are singletons. The CDR3 has 13 amino acids. Germline CDR1 reads SQVTM; CDR2 reads ANQGSEA. Trimming took off 2 bases at V and 1 base at J, with 7 bases between the two ends. Input material: CD8+ T cells sorted from blood. This sequence originates from a human donor in good health. This chain links TRBV29-1 with TRBJ2-3; D unresolved. CDR3 coding DNA: TGCAGCGTTGAACCAGTCGGCACAGATACGCAGTATTTT. Translation gives CSVEPVGTDTQYF.